This T cell receptor beta chain was documented in a study of shared clonotypes between healthy human individuals. Several immunoSEQ plates held equal portions of the genomic DNA taken from each subset. Clones were read by immunoSEQ multiplex PCR, and TCRdb kept only the in-frame ones, dropping some. The sample includes about 380,000 clones, 96% of them seen just once. Overall study results and limits: Clonotype sharing across several donors was observed for around 5% of naive CD4 clonotypes. Generation probabilities of non-shared clonotypes were lower (relative to those shared by all four donors).

Trimming took 0 bases from V and 6 from J, leaving 4 bases between them. Germline-derived CDR1 and CDR2 are SGHRS and YFSETQ. The CDR3 runs to 12 residues. In its sample, this clone was seen a few times. Its antigen is currently unknown. Other DNA sequences in the sample encode the same CDR3. The chain recombines TRBV5-1 with TRBJ2-1, with unresolved D. This TCR came from a man aged 25-45 years in good health. Specimen: memory CD8+ T cells sorted from blood. Subset denoted: CD45RO+ cells pooled with CCR7-negative TemRA cells. The CDR3 DNA sequence: TGCGCCAGCAGCTTGGAGGGCAATGAGCAGTTCTTC. It codes for CASSLEGNEQFF.